Listed here is a single T cell receptor (beta chain). Here immunoSEQ multiplex PCR was the method, and the copy in TCRdb shows in-frame clones only, minus some. The sample holds 70,000 to 100,000 clones, around 93% seen once. Germline V gives CDR1 SNHLY, CDR2 FYNNEI. The CDR3 consists of 13 residues. Trimming cost V 6 bases and J 5 bases, with 14 bases left between them. These data belong to a study of T cell changes during pregnancy in multiple sclerosis. This specimen was peripheral blood, taken in the third trimester of pregnancy. The TCR was taken from a female donor in good health, enrolled as a control in a pregnancy study. The chain couples TRBV2 to TRBJ2-7; a possible D gene is TRBD1 (6 bases). CDR3 DNA: TGTGCCAGCAGGCGGCAGGGGTACAACGAGCAGTACTTC. Its translation is CASRRQGYNEQYF.